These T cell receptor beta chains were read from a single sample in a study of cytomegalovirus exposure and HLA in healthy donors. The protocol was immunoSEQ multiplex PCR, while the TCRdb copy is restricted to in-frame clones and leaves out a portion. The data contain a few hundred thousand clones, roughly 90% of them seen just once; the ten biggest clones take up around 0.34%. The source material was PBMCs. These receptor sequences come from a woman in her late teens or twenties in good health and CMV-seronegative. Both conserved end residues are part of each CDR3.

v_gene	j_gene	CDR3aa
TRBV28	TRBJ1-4	CASRGDRWETNEKLFF
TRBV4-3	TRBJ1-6	CASSQESVSPLHF
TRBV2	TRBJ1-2	CASSEAGQGTHGYTF
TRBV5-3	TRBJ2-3	CARSLAVSGACASSHTQYF
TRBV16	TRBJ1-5	CASSQSGTGEYSNQPQHF
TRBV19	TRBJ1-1	CAGKGQGETEAFF
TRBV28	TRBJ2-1	CASSFSDEQFF
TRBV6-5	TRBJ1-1	CASSYSGQLEAFF
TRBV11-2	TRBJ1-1	CASSLLQMNTEAFF
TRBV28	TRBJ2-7	CASSLDTYEQYF
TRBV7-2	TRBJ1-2	CASSLETRTVHGYTF
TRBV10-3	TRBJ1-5	CAISDVQGPYSNQPQHF
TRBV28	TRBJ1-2	CASSINYGYTF
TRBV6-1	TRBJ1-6	CASNPQVGTLHF
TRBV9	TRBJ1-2	CASSVGQGSGNYGYTF
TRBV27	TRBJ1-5	CASSPYGNSNQPQHF
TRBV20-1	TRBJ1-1	CSARGPIEAFF
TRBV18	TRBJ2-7	CASSPGPGGLDYEQYF
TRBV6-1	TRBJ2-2	CASSEETGGNTGELFF
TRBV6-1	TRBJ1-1	CASSAGTGLYTEAFF
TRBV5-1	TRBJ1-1	CASSLRGTVNTEAFF
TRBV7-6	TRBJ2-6	CASSASGTGYSGANVLTF
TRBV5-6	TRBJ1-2	CASSPRTGTTYGYTF
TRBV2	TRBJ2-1	CASSESWQGVNNEQFF
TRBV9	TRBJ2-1	CASSDGGVNEQFF
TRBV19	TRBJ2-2	CASSINGLPNTGELFF
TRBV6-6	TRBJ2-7	CASTEAYEQYF
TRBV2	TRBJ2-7	CASRETGGESYEQYF
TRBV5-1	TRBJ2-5	CASSPGGSGGETQYF
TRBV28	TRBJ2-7	CASSSGQEGVYEQYF
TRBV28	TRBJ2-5	CASSGGGIQETQYF
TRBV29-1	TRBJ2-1	CSVEDSGVPYNEQFF
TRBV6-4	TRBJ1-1	CASSQTVNTEAFF
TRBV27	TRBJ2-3	CASSVGGSGPGDTQYF
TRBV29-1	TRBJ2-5	CSVEREGETQYF
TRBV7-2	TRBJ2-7	CASSTMGAGGSYEQYF
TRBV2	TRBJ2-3	CASSGTGFTDTQYF